The source of this T cell receptor beta chain is a study of glioma-infiltrating T cells. This clonotype came up a few times. Per the germline V gene, CDR1 is SGHNT and CDR2 is YYREEE (reference sequence). V lost 4 bases to trimming and J lost 1 base, with 9 bases between them. There are 13 residues in the CDR3. Amplification of TCR alpha and beta CDR3 regions from RNA used iRepertoire nested multiplex PCR. TCRdb used MiXCR to reprocess the multiplex PCR reads, holding one entry per CDR3 protein. Of a few hundred thousand distinct CDR3 sequences in the sample, less than 50% were seen once. The chain has TRBV5-4 and TRBJ2-7, with D perhaps being TRBD1 or TRBD2 (5 bases each). Sequencing used glioma tissue, nonneoplastic brain tissue, or PBMCs (not recorded which). The TCR sequence derives from a human donor with low-grade glioma or glioblastoma, undergoing nonglioma brain surgery, or in good health (not recorded which). The CDR3 region is CASSGTPSYEQYF. The CDR3 DNA reads TGTGCCAGCAGCGGGACGCCATCCTACGAGCAGTACTTC.